Listed here are 26 T cell receptor beta chains from one sample, sequenced in a study of T-cell reconstitution after alpha-beta-depleted transplantation in children. Unique molecular identifiers tagged the TCRbeta library. TCRdb reprocessed the PCR reads via MiXCR and lists one record per CDR3 protein. Of a few hundred thousand distinct CDR3 sequences detected, 15% to 20% appear once; the ten largest clones hold 25% to 30%. This material consisted of PBMCs, mostly from graft donor cells, taken 360 days after TCRalphabeta/CD19-depleted stem cell transplant. The receptors shown here come from a boy under two years old who had a stem cell transplant for Wiskott-Aldrich syndrome, so the T cells may come from the graft donor.

The chain recombines TRBV2 with TRBJ2-7; no clear D gene. CDR3 length: 13 residues. V shed 4 bases and J shed 2 bases, with 9 bases lying between them. CDR1 and CDR2 from the germline V gene are SNHLY and FYNNEI. CDR3 loop: CASSVTPPYEQYF. CDR3 DNA: TGTGCCAGCAGTGTAACTCCTCCCTACGAGCAGTACTTC.

This clonotype was recorded a few times. The gene calls are TRBV5-1 and TRBJ2-7; tentative D call: TRBD2 (6 bases). From germline, CDR1 is SGHRS and CDR2 YFSETQ. Trimming took off 3 bases at V and 3 bases at J, with 13 bases between the two ends. CDR3 size: 14 residues. The CDR3 here is CASSSEGRFYEQYF. CDR3 DNA sequence: TGCGCCAGCAGCTCGGAGGGACGGTTCTACGAGCAGTACTTC.

There are a few counts of this clonotype. The chain uses TRBV30 and TRBJ2-7; possibly TRBD1 for D (6 bases). The CDR3 sequence is 13 residues long. The V and J ends lost 4 bases and 5 bases respectively, with 15 bases between them. Germline V gene sequence: CDR1 GTSNPN, CDR2 SVGIG (reference sequence). The CDR3 coding sequence is TGTGCCTGGAAGAGGGGGAGTTACCACGAGCAGTACTTC. Its translation: CAWKRGSYHEQYF.

This clonotype was counted ten times or more. The V gene is TRBV12-3 or TRBV12-4, the J gene TRBJ2-2, with TRBD1 matching over 10 bases. V lost 5 bases, J lost 6 bases, and 6 bases stayed unmatched. This CDR3 region has 15 residues. This CDR3 reads CASSVGDRGPGELFF. CDR3 nucleotides: TGTGCCAGCAGTGTCGGGGACAGGGGTCCCGGGGAGCTGTTTTTT.

This chain uses TRBV5-1 with TRBJ2-3; D unclear. The CDR3 is 12 residues long. V shed 2 bases and J shed 6 bases, with 7 bases lying between them. CDR1 SGHRS and CDR2 YFSETQ come from the germline V gene. This chain's CDR3 is CASSFLGDTQYF. The DNA for the CDR3 is TGCGCCAGCAGCTTTCTGGGGGATACGCAGTATTTT.

The chain has TRBV5-1 and TRBJ2-1; perhaps TRBD2 as D (5 bases). The germline V gene has CDR1 SGHRS and CDR2 YFSETQ. The V and J ends lost 0 bases and 8 bases respectively, with 12 bases between them. This CDR3 has 14 amino acids. For the CDR3, the DNA is TGCGCCAGCAGCTTGGCCAAGGTTAGCGATGAGCAGTTCTTC. Translating it yields CASSLAKVSDEQFF. The whole variable domain, remainder taken from reference TRBV5-1 and TRBJ2-1, is KAGVTQTPRYLIKTRGQQVTLSCSPISGHRSVSWYQQTPGQGLQFLFEYFSETQRNKGNFPGRFSGRQFSNSRSEMNVSTLELGDSALYLCASSLAKVSDEQFFGPGTRLTVL.

The genes are TRBV29-1 and TRBJ2-7, with a weak D call TRBD1 (5 bases). Germline loops: CDR1 SQVTM, CDR2 ANQGSEA. CDR3 size: 9 residues. The CDR3 region is CSGGPPFVV. CDR3 DNA sequence: TGCAGCGGGGGCCCCCCTTTCGTGGTC.

This clonotype was found a few times. The rearrangement links TRBV19 to TRBJ2-4; D unclear. The CDR3 runs 18 residues. V dropped 2 bases and J dropped 0 bases, with 17 bases sitting between them. Looked up from germline, CDR1 is LNHDA and CDR2 is SQIVND (reference sequence). The CDR3 sequence is CASSIKGGQSLAKNIQYF. The CDR3 DNA reads as TGTGCCAGTAGTATAAAGGGTGGTCAGTCGCTAGCCAAAAACATTCAGTACTTC.

This clonotype has only a few counts. In nucleotides, the CDR3 is TGTGCCTGGAGGACGGGGACAGGGGGGCGCAATCAGCCCCAGCATTTT. Protein: CAWRTGTGGRNQPQHF. The chain uses TRBV30 and TRBJ1-5; 11 nucleotides agree with TRBD1. Germline CDR1 reads GTSNPN; CDR2 reads SVGIG (reference sequence). This CDR3 region has 16 residues. The trim removed 3 bases at V and 2 bases at J, leaving 6 bases unmatched.

This clonotype turned up a few times. V and J are TRBV20-1 and TRBJ1-5, with no clear D. The germline V gene encodes CDR1 DFQATT and CDR2 SNEGSKA (reference sequence). The CDR3 is made up of 12 amino acids. V lost 6 bases and J lost 9, with 15 bases in between. CDR3 region: CSARTVDGPQHF. The CDR3 bases are TGCAGTGCACGGACTGTGGATGGGCCCCAGCATTTT.

The chain has TRBV6-5 and TRBJ2-7; D ambiguous. Trimming took 2 bases from V and 3 from J, leaving 11 bases between them. The CDR3 extends over 14 amino acids. Per the germline V gene, CDR1 is MNHEY and CDR2 is SVGAGI. For the CDR3, the DNA is TGTGCCAGCAGTTACGATGACGCCCGCTACGAGCAGTACTTC. Translated, it gives CASSYDDARYEQYF.

This clonotype was found a few times. The genes are TRBV5-1 and TRBJ2-2; 8 bases line up with TRBD2. The V gene's germline CDR1 is SGHRS and CDR2 YFSETQ. The V segment lost 1 base and the J segment 5 bases; nucleotides outside the gene matches: 7. The length of the CDR3 is 16 residues. This CDR3 reads CASSLPGTRRTGELFF. For the CDR3, the DNA is TGCGCCAGCAGCTTGCCCGGGACTAGAAGAACCGGGGAGCTGTTTTTT.

The CDR3 protein is CASSELGGQGYVQYF. CDR3 nucleotide sequence: TGTGCCAGCAGTGAATTAGGGGGACAGGGATACGTTCAGTACTTC. V usage is TRBV25-1 and J usage is TRBJ2-4, with 9 bases identical to TRBD1. CDR3 length equals 15 residues. V shed 1 base, J shed 11 bases, and the junction held 9 bases outside the gene matches. Germline V gene sequence: CDR1 MGHDK, CDR2 SYGVNS.

V and J are TRBV7-2 and TRBJ2-4; D is unresolved. The germline V gene has CDR1 SGHTA and CDR2 FQGNSA. The CDR3 has 14 amino acids. V shed 3 bases and J shed 8 bases, with 14 bases lying between them. For the CDR3, the DNA is TGTGCCAGCAGCTTGACCCACTTTGAAGACATTCAGTACTTC. This encodes CASSLTHFEDIQYF.

The sample holds a few counts of this clonotype. The chain is built from TRBV24-1 and TRBJ1-5, with D uncertain. Between the trimmed V and J ends, which lost 2 bases and 2 bases, there was a span of 6 bases. CDR1 is KGHDR and CDR2 is SFDVKD in the germline V gene. This CDR3 is 14 amino acids long. CDR3 sequence reads: CATSDSVGNQPQHF. CDR3 sequence (DNA): TGTGCCACCAGTGATTCTGTAGGCAATCAGCCCCAGCATTTT.

This clonotype appeared a few times. The V and J genes are TRBV5-6 and TRBJ2-2; 9 bases are shared with TRBD1. CDR1 and CDR2 (germline): SGHDT, YYEEEE. Trimming at V came to 4 bases and at J to 3 bases, leaving 7 bases not matched to a gene. The length of the CDR3 is 16 residues. In nucleotides, the CDR3 is TGTGCCAGCAGCCCGGGACAGGGTTTCTACACCGGGGAGCTGTTTTTT. It specifies CASSPGQGFYTGELFF. Together with reference TRBV5-6 and TRBJ2-2, the CDR3 gives the full variable domain: DAGVTQSPTHLIKTRGQQVTLRCSPKSGHDTVSWYQQALGQGPQFIFQYYEEEERQRGNFPDRFSGHQFPNYSSELNVNALLLGDSALYLCASSPGQGFYTGELFFGEGSRLTVL.

This clonotype was observed a handful of times. J is TRBJ1-2 and V is TRBV3-1; D is uncertain. Trimming removed 3 bases at V and 3 bases at J, with 14 bases between. The CDR3 is 15 residues long. Germline V gives CDR1 LGHDT, CDR2 YNNKEL (reference sequence). The CDR3 reads CASSQRSRPYYGYTF. The CDR3 region has the DNA TGTGCCAGCAGCCAGAGAAGCAGACCGTACTATGGCTACACCTTC.

V and J are TRBV6-1 and TRBJ2-7, with TRBD2 matching over 11 bases. This CDR3 comprises 17 residues. The trim removed 6 bases at V and 3 bases at J, leaving 13 bases unmatched. Per the germline V gene, CDR1 is MNHNS and CDR2 is SASEGT. The CDR3 region has the DNA TGTGCCAGCAGACCCCCGATAGCGGGAGGGCTTCACTACGAGCAGTACTTC. Translation: CASRPPIAGGLHYEQYF.

This clonotype was counted a few times. This chain uses TRBV21-1 with TRBJ2-5; TRBD1 reflects the table's D call only, with no check against the DNA. TRBV21-1 is tagged as a pseudogene. This CDR3 has 15 amino acids. The CDR3 region has the DNA TGTGCCAGCAGCAGTCCCGGGACAGGGAGGGAGACCCAGTACTTC. Translation gives CASSSPGTGRETQYF.

The chain combines TRBV5-5 with TRBJ2-5; D remains ambiguous. The CDR3 sequence is 15 residues long. Trimming removed 2 bases from V and 2 bases from J, with 13 bases in between. Germline V gene data show CDR1 as SGHKS and CDR2 as YYEKEE (reference sequence). The CDR3 coding sequence is TGTGCCAGCAGCTTTATCGGTGTAGTTCAAGAGACCCAGTACTTC. Protein: CASSFIGVVQETQYF. Variable domain in full (rest from reference TRBV5-5 and TRBJ2-5): DAGVTQSPTHLIKTRGQQVTLRCSPISGHKSVSWYQQVLGQGPQFIFQYYEKEERGRGNFPDRFSARQFPNYSSELNVNALLLGDSALYLCASSFIGVVQETQYFGPGTRLLVL.

This clonotype has just a few counts. V is TRBV16 and J is TRBJ2-3; 10 bases are a match to TRBD2. The CDR3 is made up of 18 amino acids. CDR1 is KGHSY and CDR2 is FQNENV in the germline V gene. V lost 0 bases and J lost 2; bases outside the gene matches: 8. The CDR3, as DNA: TGTGCCAGCAGCCAATCTGCCCTTACTAGCGGGAACACAGATACGCAGTATTTT. Protein sequence: CASSQSALTSGNTDTQYF.

This clonotype was picked up one time. The chain is built from TRBV12-3 or TRBV12-4 and TRBJ2-1; D could derive from TRBD1 or TRBD2 (7 bases each). V was clipped by 8 bases and J by 7 bases, with 21 bases between them. CDR3 length: 15 amino acids. The CDR3 DNA reads TGTGCCAGCCTGAGGGGGAGGGGGCCAAGGAATGAGCAGTTCTTC. Amino acid sequence: CASLRGRGPRNEQFF.

In its sample, this clonotype was seen a few times. V and J are TRBV24-1 and TRBJ2-3; 10 bases align to TRBD2. V gave up 4 bases and J gave up 0 bases; unmatched junction bases: 9. The CDR3 covers 18 residues. Germline V CDR1 and CDR2: KGHDR, SFDVKD. The CDR3: CATSDPTPTSGSTDTQYF. CDR3 DNA sequence: TGTGCCACCAGTGACCCTACCCCGACTAGCGGGAGCACAGATACGCAGTATTTT.

This clonotype was seen ten or more times. The rearrangement joins TRBV24-1 to TRBJ2-2, with 9 nucleotides matching TRBD2. CDR3 length: 15 amino acids. V gave up 5 bases and J gave up 0 bases; unmatched junction bases: 0. The germline V gene has CDR1 KGHDR and CDR2 SFDVKD. CDR3 DNA: TGTGCCACCAGTGGGACTAGCGCGAACACCGGGGAGCTGTTTTTT. This gives the protein CATSGTSANTGELFF.

The chain employs TRBV10-2 and TRBJ2-1; TRBD2 matches 8 bases. Germline loops: CDR1 WSHSY, CDR2 SAAADI. V shed 3 bases, J shed 4 bases, and the junction held 8 bases outside the gene matches. The CDR3 loop spans 16 amino acids. The DNA for the CDR3 is TGCGCCAGCAGTGATCTATTAGCGGGACTATACAATGAGCAGTTCTTC. Its protein product is CASSDLLAGLYNEQFF.

The table lists this clonotype with many counts. The chain recombines TRBV12-3 or TRBV12-4 with TRBJ1-1; D gene ambiguous. Trimming took off 7 bases at V and 1 base at J, with 10 bases between the two ends. The CDR3 covers 13 residues. The CDR3 nucleotides are TGTGCCAGCATCCTCACGGGGAACACTGAAGCTTTCTTT. Translation: CASILTGNTEAFF.